This entry is about one T cell receptor (beta chain). Its antigen is not known. The CDR3 runs 16 residues. Germline lookup yields CDR1 MDHEN and CDR2 SYDVKM. Trimming took 1 base from V and 7 from J; bases not matched to a gene: 10. This sample is drawn from a study of cytomegalovirus exposure and HLA in healthy donors. Study-wide results and caveats: The investigators catalogued 150 to 200 TCR beta chains as cytomegalovirus-associated.

TCRdb keeps only in-frame clones here, not all; method: immunoSEQ multiplex PCR. The table includes about 56,000 clones, 93% detected once. This chain joins TRBV28 and TRBJ2-7; TRBD1 aligns across 10 bases. Sequencing was carried out using PBMCs. The TCR sequence derives from a woman aged 18-29 years in good health and CMV-seropositive. CDR3 loop: CASSLSVGTGVWEQYF. CDR3 coding DNA: TGTGCCAGCAGTTTATCTGTCGGGACAGGGGTTTGGGAGCAGTACTTC. Looking up the rest from reference TRBV28 and TRBJ2-7 gives the full variable domain: DVKVTQSSRYLVKRTGEKVFLECVQDMDHENMFWYRQDPGLGLRLIYFSYDVKMKEKGDIPEGYSVSREKKERFSLILESASTNQTSMYLCASSLSVGTGVWEQYFGPGTRLTVT.